One sample yielded the 10 T cell receptor beta chains listed below, sequenced in a study of monozygotic twins with inflammatory bowel disease. TCRdb reworked the 5' RACE reads into one entry per CDR3 protein, no DNA. The data include over 150,000 distinct CDR3 sequences; the top ten clones carry approximately 3%. The sequenced sample was blood. These receptors were taken from a human donor with ulcerative colitis or Crohn's disease, or a healthy co-twin of an affected twin (not recorded which).

The V and J genes are TRBV27 and TRBJ1-6; with no DNA, the TCRdb D assignment of TRBD1 cannot be verified. The V gene's germline CDR1 is MNHEY and CDR2 SMNVEV (reference sequence). CDR3 size: 15 residues. The CDR3 spells CASSFSQGSRSPLHF.

The CDR3 is CSVLGLAGSSYNEQFF. The J gene is TRBJ2-1, the V gene TRBV29-1; absent DNA, TCRdb's TRBD2 call cannot be checked. There are 16 residues in the CDR3. Germline V CDR1 and CDR2: SQVTM, ANQGSEA.

The CDR3 reads CASSSGRGRTDTQYF. The rearrangement joins TRBV11-3 to TRBJ2-3; TCRdb names TRBD1, which stays unverified in the absence of DNA. The CDR3 is 15 residues long. Germline assignment: CDR1 SGHNT and CDR2 YENEEA.

The J gene is TRBJ1-2, the V gene TRBV19. The CDR3 runs 15 residues. In germline, CDR1 is LNHDA, CDR2 SQIVND (reference sequence). The CDR3 reads CASSNTGTSDYGYTF.

CDR3 in amino acids: CAISDQEDPASYNEQFF. This sequence joins TRBV10-3 and TRBJ2-1; TCRdb reports TRBD2, a call that lacks DNA to check it against. This CDR3 is 17 amino acids long. Germline lookup yields CDR1 ENHRY and CDR2 SYGVKD.

The genes are TRBV2 and TRBJ1-3; as DNA is missing, the TRBD1 call by TCRdb cannot be tested. The CDR3 sequence is 16 residues long. Looked up from germline, CDR1 is SNHLY and CDR2 is FYNNEI. The CDR3 loop reads CASSEGWFRDGNTIYF.

The chain joins TRBV6-2 or TRBV6-3 to TRBJ2-3; TCRdb names TRBD2, which stays unverified in the absence of DNA. The CDR3 length is 14 residues. The germline V gene encodes CDR1 MNHEY and CDR2 SVGEGT. CDR3 sequence reads: CASRTSGRLDTQYF.

The J gene is TRBJ2-7, the V gene TRBV27; TCRdb's D gene call, TRBD1, goes unchecked for lack of DNA. This CDR3 region has 15 residues. Germline V gene lookup returns CDR1 MNHEY and CDR2 SMNVEV (reference sequence). Here the CDR3 reads CASSRIRGEPYEQYF.

The V gene is TRBV6-5, the J gene TRBJ2-1; there is no DNA to check the TCRdb D call of TRBD1. Germline CDR1 and CDR2: MNHEY and SVGAGI. The CDR3 is 15 residues long. The CDR3: CASSYGTPIVDEQFF.

The J gene is TRBJ1-1, the V gene TRBV7-9; lacking DNA, the TRBD1 call made by TCRdb goes unchecked. The CDR3 sequence is 14 residues long. The germline V gene encodes CDR1 SEHNR and CDR2 FQNEAQ (reference sequence). This chain's CDR3 is CASSSGQAWTEAFF. Drawing the rest from reference TRBV7-9 and TRBJ1-1, the complete variable domain is DTGVSQNPRHKITKRGQNVTFRCDPISEHNRLYWYRQTLGQGPEFLTYFQNEAQLEKSRLLSDRFSAERPKGSFSTLEIQRTEQGDSAMYLCASSSGQAWTEAFFGQGTRLTVV.